This passage covers 25 T cell receptor beta chains from one sample sequenced in a study of CD8+ T cells in alopecia areata listed by TCRdb under 2018. The time point label, as the study defines it: baseline before oral tofacitinib. The library was generated by the immunoSEQ multiplex PCR assay. RNA was extracted from all samples and reverse transcribed into cDNA, which served as template for TCR sequencing. TCRdb carries this immuneACCESS record with in-frame sequences only. Its versions omit some clonotypes, under half of them owing to an unresolved V gene in the studies checked, with the rest unexplained. This sample has roughly 140,000 clones in its table, and 45% to 55% of those were observed once. The ten most abundant clones make up roughly a fifth of the sample. The sample in question was CD8+ T cells sorted from blood, obtained at week 0. The receptors were gathered from a human donor with alopecia areata.

This clone was recorded many times. The CDR3 nucleotides read TGCGCCAGCAGCCAAGGAGCTAGCGGTCGGTACGAGCAGTACTTC. Its translation is CASSQGASGRYEQYF. V usage is TRBV4-3 and J usage is TRBJ2-7, with 7 positions matching TRBD2. V lost 1 base to trimming and J lost 4 bases; unmatched junction nucleotides: 7. Germline V gene data show CDR1 as LGHNA and CDR2 as YSLEER. The length of the CDR3 is 15 residues.

The chain employs TRBV15 and TRBJ2-3, with 8 bases that match TRBD2. The CDR3 is 13 amino acids. Trimming cost V 1 base and J 6 bases; bases outside gene matches: 0. The germline CDR1 and CDR2 sequences are LNHNV and YYDKDF (reference sequence). The CDR3: CATSRAGGDTQYF. The DNA for the CDR3 is TGTGCCACCAGCAGAGCGGGGGGGGATACGCAGTATTTT.

The chain recombines TRBV19 with TRBJ2-2, with 8 bases that match TRBD2. The trim removed 5 bases at V and 6 bases at J, leaving 5 bases unmatched. In germline, CDR1 is LNHDA, CDR2 SQIVND (reference sequence). The CDR3 has 14 amino acids. The CDR3 DNA sequence: TGTGCCAGTAGTCAAACTAGCGGCGCCGGGGAGCTGTTTTTT. This gives the protein CASSQTSGAGELFF.

V and J are TRBV19 and TRBJ1-5, with TRBD1 matching over 8 bases. V was pared by 11 bases and J by 7 bases, with 10 bases of the junction left unmatched. The germline gives CDR1 LNHDA, CDR2 SQIVND (reference sequence). The CDR3 sequence is 13 residues long. The CDR3 DNA sequence: TGTGCCTGCGGACAGGGTAATGACCAGCCCCAGCATTTT. This translates into CACGQGNDQPQHF.

V gene TRBV7-9 combines with J gene TRBJ2-7, with 7 bases lining up with TRBD1. Losses at the gene ends were 4 bases for V and 1 base for J; bases not matched to a gene: 10. The germline CDR1 and CDR2 sequences are SEHNR and FQNEAQ (reference sequence). The CDR3 length is 16 residues. In nucleotides, the CDR3 is TGTGCCAGCAGCTCCTCACAGGGGCCCTCTTCCTACGAGCAGTACTTC. Protein sequence: CASSSSQGPSSYEQYF.

This clone was picked up a small number of times. This chain connects TRBV27 to TRBJ2-7; D ambiguous. The CDR3 spans 14 residues. V was clipped by 2 bases and J by 2 bases, with 10 bases between them. Germline V gives CDR1 MNHEY, CDR2 SMNVEV (reference sequence). CDR3 loop: CASSLGQVAYEQYF. The CDR3 nucleotides read TGTGCCAGCAGTTTAGGGCAGGTAGCCTACGAGCAGTACTTC.

This clone has just a few counts. The chain combines TRBV14 with TRBJ2-1, with no clear D. Trimming shortened V by 1 base and J by 5 bases, and 18 bases separated the two germline ends. The CDR3 runs to 17 residues. The germline V gene encodes CDR1 SGHDN and CDR2 FVKESK. CDR3 sequence reads: CASSQATGGLMDNEQFF. The CDR3 DNA reads as TGTGCCAGCAGCCAAGCTACTGGCGGTCTAATGGACAATGAGCAGTTCTTC.

This clone was detected a few times. The rearrangement uses TRBV27 and TRBJ2-1; D is possibly TRBD1 or TRBD2 (6 bases each). The V gene's germline CDR1 is MNHEY and CDR2 SMNVEV (reference sequence). The CDR3 consists of 14 residues. Trimming pared 8 bases from V and 8 bases from J, leaving 19 bases between. CDR3 DNA: TGTGCCAGCGCTAAAGGGGGGAATGGCCATGAGCAGTTCTTC. This encodes CASAKGGNGHEQFF.

The chain recombines TRBV7-6 with TRBJ1-2; D gene uncertain. The V end was cut by 0 bases, the J end by 5 bases, with 16 bases between. The CDR3 consists of 16 residues. Germline assignment: CDR1 SGHVS and CDR2 FNYEAQ. The CDR3 bases are TGTGCCAGCAGCTTAGCTGGGAGGGAGGCACTTTATGGCTACACCTTC. As protein: CASSLAGREALYGYTF.

V and J are TRBV29-1 and TRBJ1-1; TRBD1 matches 7 bases. Germline V gene lookup returns CDR1 SQVTM and CDR2 ANQGSEA. The CDR3 has 12 amino acids. The V and J ends lost 6 bases and 10 bases, in that order; junction bases with no gene match: 11. The CDR3 nucleotides are TGCAGCGTAGACGACAGGGCGGTGGGAGCTTTCTTT. As protein: CSVDDRAVGAFF.

The genes are TRBV28 and TRBJ2-3; weak D call: TRBD2 (8 bases). The germline V gene encodes CDR1 MDHEN and CDR2 SYDVKM. V was trimmed by 5 bases and J by 6 bases, leaving 30 bases between them. CDR3 length equals 19 residues. The DNA for the CDR3 is TGTGCCAGCAGTCTAACCCGGCTGGCGGGGGGAATACAGGGGGATACGCAGTATTTT. This gives the protein CASSLTRLAGGIQGDTQYF.

The rearrangement joins TRBV27 to TRBJ2-3, with D hard to call. Trimming removed 6 bases from V and 2 bases from J, with 6 bases in between. The CDR3 is made up of 12 amino acids. CDR1 and CDR2 from the germline V gene are MNHEY and SMNVEV (reference sequence). The CDR3 is CASRGYTDTQYF. CDR3 nucleotide sequence: TGTGCCAGCAGAGGGTACACAGATACGCAGTATTTT.

This chain joins TRBV11-2 and TRBJ2-5; D not certain. CDR3 length equals 14 residues. The V and J ends lost 0 bases and 5 bases respectively, with 10 bases between them. CDR1 is SGHAT, CDR2 FQNNGV, per germline. The CDR3 loop reads CASSLDPSRETQYF. The CDR3 bases are TGTGCCAGCAGCTTAGATCCCAGCCGGGAGACCCAGTACTTC.

The chain links TRBV30 to TRBJ2-7; D uncertain. Germline lookup yields CDR1 GTSNPN and CDR2 SVGIG (reference sequence). V was clipped by 1 base and J by 7 bases, with 11 bases between them. This CDR3 has 12 residues. DNA of the CDR3: TGTGCCTGGAGTGGGGCAGGCCTGGAGCAGTACTTC. It translates to CAWSGAGLEQYF.

The chain recombines TRBV19 with TRBJ2-1; no reliable D call. This CDR3 has 15 residues. Germline V gives CDR1 LNHDA, CDR2 SQIVND (reference sequence). The V gene lost 3 bases and the J gene lost 4 bases, with 13 bases spanning the gap. The CDR3 coding sequence is TGTGCCAGTAGTATGAACATCAACAAATACAATGAGCAGTTCTTC. It is translated as CASSMNINKYNEQFF.

The chain employs TRBV29-1 and TRBJ1-6; 8 nucleotides match TRBD1. The CDR3 is made up of 14 amino acids. V dropped 7 bases and J dropped 6; count of bases not matched to a gene: 8. CDR1 and CDR2 from the germline V gene are SQVTM and ANQGSEA. CDR3 DNA sequence: TGCAGCGGCAGGGGGCGTGGGGGTAATTCACCCCTCCACTTT. As protein: CSGRGRGGNSPLHF.

V usage is TRBV7-9 and J usage is TRBJ2-5, with 9 bases aligning to TRBD2. V lost 5 bases to trimming and J lost 3 bases; unmatched junction nucleotides: 13. Germline V gene sequence: CDR1 SEHNR, CDR2 FQNEAQ (reference sequence). The CDR3 covers 17 residues. Written as DNA, the CDR3 is TGTGCCAGCAGCAACTACGGGACTAGCATCTCAGAAGAGACCCAGTACTTC. It encodes CASSNYGTSISEETQYF.

The J gene is TRBJ2-2, the V gene TRBV10-3, with D hard to call. V lost 0 bases to trimming and J lost 10 bases, with 12 bases between them. Per germline, CDR1 ENHRY and CDR2 SYGVKD. The CDR3 consists of 14 residues. The CDR3 DNA sequence: TGTGCCATCAGTGAGTCATTGGCGGACGCGGAGCTGTTTTTT. It specifies CAISESLADAELFF.

V and J are TRBV29-1 and TRBJ2-7, with 7 bases that match TRBD1. Germline-derived CDR1 and CDR2 are SQVTM and ANQGSEA. The V and J ends lost 8 bases and 6 bases, in that order; junction bases with no gene match: 19. The CDR3 loop spans 15 amino acids. The CDR3 DNA is TGCAGCTTCGACAGGGTTAGAGACGGGATTACCGAGCAGTACTTC. Its protein product is CSFDRVRDGITEQYF.

J is TRBJ1-2 and V is TRBV7-9, with 7 positions matching TRBD1. The CDR3 extends over 11 amino acids. Unmatched junction bases numbered 6, after V lost 5 bases and J lost 12 bases. Germline CDR1 reads SEHNR; CDR2 reads FQNEAQ (reference sequence). The CDR3 nucleotides read TGTGCCAGCAGCCGGGACAGATATAACACCTTC. Amino acid sequence: CASSRDRYNTF.

As DNA, the CDR3 is TGTGCCAGCAGTTTAGGAGGGCCCGCAAACGAGCAGTACTTC. Translated, it gives CASSLGGPANEQYF. This sequence joins TRBV27 and TRBJ2-7, with a tentative D call TRBD2 (6 bases). Looked up from germline, CDR1 is MNHEY and CDR2 is SMNVEV (reference sequence). V lost 2 bases and J lost 5, with 13 bases in between. This CDR3 has 14 residues.

The chain has TRBV29-1 and TRBJ1-1; the D is unclear. V gave up 7 bases and J gave up 6 bases, with 9 bases separating them. Germline CDR1 is SQVTM and CDR2 is ANQGSEA. The CDR3 length is 10 residues. The CDR3 here is CSALGPEAFF. The CDR3 nucleotides are TGCAGCGCCCTAGGCCCTGAAGCTTTCTTT.

The chain carries TRBV30 and TRBJ1-1, with D uncertain. The CDR3 sequence is 12 residues long. From germline, CDR1 is GTSNPN and CDR2 SVGIG (reference sequence). Trimming cost V 3 bases and J 2 bases, with 7 bases left between them. The chain's CDR3 is CAWSPSNTEAFF. CDR3 DNA sequence: TGTGCCTGGAGCCCTAGTAACACTGAAGCTTTCTTT.

This clone has a single count. V usage is TRBV30 and J usage is TRBJ1-1; D is ambiguous. The CDR3 totals 12 residues. Germline loops: CDR1 GTSNPN, CDR2 SVGIG (reference sequence). V was clipped by 6 bases and J by 0 bases, with 8 bases between them. DNA for the CDR3: TGTGCCTGTCTGAGAGTGAACACTGAAGCTTTCTTT. It is translated as CACLRVNTEAFF.

The chain uses TRBV4-3 and TRBJ1-1; the D is unclear. The CDR3 sequence is 14 residues long. Germline assignment: CDR1 LGHNA and CDR2 YSLEER. V lost 4 bases and J lost 8, with 17 bases in between. CDR3 in DNA: TGCGCCAGCAGCCCCACCCGGACTTATGGCGAAGCTTTCTTT. It codes for CASSPTRTYGEAFF.